This TCR beta chain was sequenced in a study of blood T cell repertoires in COVID-19. Study information: Sites in the United States, Italy and Spain provided acute and convalescent COVID-19 samples. The analysed material was cDNA or gDNA that came from T cells, B-cell-depleted T cells, or PBMCs.

V dropped 1 base and J dropped 4; count of bases not matched to a gene: 6. The CDR3 length is 16 residues. Germline loops: CDR1 SQVTM, CDR2 ANQGSEA. The assay was immunoSEQ multiplex PCR, and TCRdb's table has in-frame clones only and misses some. The table lists some 89,000 clones, over 70% of them singletons. Material for sequencing was peripheral blood. This chain links TRBV29-1 with TRBJ2-2; 10 bases are shared with TRBD1. The receptor's source is a man aged 60 to 69 with acute or convalescent COVID-19. Here the CDR3 DNA reads TGCAGCGTTGAAGGGTCCGGGACAGGGGTCACCGGGGAGCTGTTTTTT. Amino acid sequence: CSVEGSGTGVTGELFF.